This is a list of T cell receptor beta chains from one sample in a study of beta chain features in type 1 diabetes. TCRdb's copy holds only in-frame clones and misses some; the assay was immunoSEQ multiplex PCR. The profile shows around 330,000 clones, around 10% of them singletons. The sequencing sample was made of naive CD4+ T cells from blood. Every receptor here comes from a woman aged 25-40 years in good health. Both conserved end residues are part of each CDR3. The order of the fields is CDR3 DNA, CDR3 protein, clone size, D gene, J gene, V gene. A D gene is named only where the DNA matches it firmly. Not every row has a clone size; where given, it reads once, few, many or a size class.

CDR3nt: TGTGCCAGCAGGCCGGGACAGGGGTATGGCTACACCTTC
CDR3aa: CASRPGQGYGYTF
abundance: few
d_gene: TRBD1
j_gene: TRBJ1-2
v_gene: TRBV28

CDR3nt: TGTGCCTGGAGTGTCCAGGTCCAAGAGACCCAGTACTTC
CDR3aa: CAWSVQVQETQYF
abundance: NA
d_gene: NA
j_gene: TRBJ2-5
v_gene: TRBV30

CDR3nt: TGTGCCAGCAGTGAGGGACTAGGAGATACGCAGTATTTT
CDR3aa: CASSEGLGDTQYF
abundance: NA
d_gene: TRBD2
j_gene: TRBJ2-3
v_gene: TRBV2

CDR3nt: TGTGCCAGCGTGGATAGACGGGGTAGCGGGAGCAACGAGCAGTACTTC
CDR3aa: CASVDRRGSGSNEQYF
abundance: few
d_gene: TRBD2
j_gene: TRBJ2-7
v_gene: TRBV6-6

CDR3nt: TGTGCCAGCAGCCGGGACAGGGGCTACGAGCAGTACTTC
CDR3aa: CASSRDRGYEQYF
abundance: few
d_gene: TRBD1
j_gene: TRBJ2-7
v_gene: TRBV7-2

CDR3nt: TGCGCCAGCAGCTTCGGCCTGGGAGCGGGAGAAACCTACGAGCAGTACTTC
CDR3aa: CASSFGLGAGETYEQYF
abundance: NA
d_gene: TRBD2
j_gene: TRBJ2-7
v_gene: TRBV5-1

CDR3nt: TGCGCCAGCAGCTGGGACCGGGACAGGGTCGGGACCGGGGAGCTGTTTTTT
CDR3aa: CASSWDRDRVGTGELFF
abundance: few
d_gene: TRBD1
j_gene: TRBJ2-2
v_gene: TRBV5-1

CDR3nt: TGTGCTAGTGGTTTTGGAGGGGTTACTGAAGCTTTCTTT
CDR3aa: CASGFGGVTEAFF
abundance: NA
d_gene: NA
j_gene: TRBJ1-1
v_gene: TRBV12-5

CDR3nt: TGTGCCAGCAGTGAACTGGGCACAGCCAAAAACATTCAGTACTTC
CDR3aa: CASSELGTAKNIQYF
abundance: NA
d_gene: NA
j_gene: TRBJ2-4
v_gene: TRBV2

CDR3nt: TGTGCCAGCAGCTCGCACAGGGCCACTAATGAAAAACTGTTTTTT
CDR3aa: CASSSHRATNEKLFF
abundance: NA
d_gene: NA
j_gene: TRBJ1-4
v_gene: TRBV7-9

CDR3nt: TGTGCCAGCAGTTACGCTGGAGGGGAGCAGTACTTC
CDR3aa: CASSYAGGEQYF
abundance: few
d_gene: NA
j_gene: TRBJ2-7
v_gene: TRBV6-6

CDR3nt: TGTGCCAGCTCACCCTCTATGGACAGGGCGTCCTATGGCTACACCTTC
CDR3aa: CASSPSMDRASYGYTF
abundance: few
d_gene: TRBD1
j_gene: TRBJ1-2
v_gene: TRBV18

CDR3nt: TGTGCCAGCACCTTGAACACTGAAGCTTTCTTT
CDR3aa: CASTLNTEAFF
abundance: NA
d_gene: NA
j_gene: TRBJ1-1
v_gene: TRBV28

CDR3nt: TGTGCCAGCAGCTTACTGAGCCGGGAGGTGACCTACGAGCAGTACTTC
CDR3aa: CASSLLSREVTYEQYF
abundance: NA
d_gene: TRBD2
j_gene: TRBJ2-7
v_gene: TRBV28